The following is a T cell receptor (beta chain) sequence with its context. The source of the sample is a study of blood T cell repertoires in COVID-19. Whole-study context: COVID-19 samples collected from the United States, Italy and Spain covered acute and convalescent phases.

V shed 6 bases, J shed 9 bases, and the junction held 14 bases outside the gene matches. CDR3 length: 16 residues. Germline CDR1 and CDR2: LGHDT and YNNKEL (reference sequence). Study members were between about 18 and 95 years old and lived in 24 US regions. Cohorts were determined from participant-reported clinical history. Participants classified as exposed had met a COVID-19 case within 2 weeks before study entry. TCRdb keeps only in-frame clones here, not all; method: immunoSEQ multiplex PCR. The sample has 200,000 to 250,000 clones; around 91% are singletons. The gene calls are TRBV3-1 (or the pseudogene TRBV3-2) and TRBJ1-6, with TRBD1 matching 7 bases. The sequencing sample was made of PBMCs or T cells enriched from blood (not recorded which). The TCR originated in a man aged 25-40 years who had been exposed to COVID-19. CDR3 protein: CASSRRQGGVSSPLHF. The CDR3 bases are TGTGCCAGCAGTAGAAGACAGGGTGGTGTGAGTTCACCCCTCCACTTT.